A selection of T cell receptor beta chains follows, all from one sample in a study of T cell responses to AZD1222 COVID-19 vaccine. TCRdb keeps only in-frame clones here, not all; method: immunoSEQ multiplex PCR. The data contain about 100,000 clones, less than 90% of them singletons. Sequencing was performed on peripheral blood, taken on day 0 of AZD1222 vaccination. These receptors were collected from an adult in good health. CDR3s include the opening cysteine and the closing phenylalanine or tryptophan.

V gene | CDR3 protein
TRBV7-3 | CASSKTRDTQYF
TRBV2 | CASSLGQGDQPQHF
TRBV13 | CASSLGPLAKNIQYF
TRBV5-1 | CASAPGDTQYF
TRBV7-9 | CASSSYRQGLNSPLHF
TRBV18 | CASSPWAENTEAFF
TRBV7-9 | CASSLDRGWGYGYTF
TRBV12-3/TRBV12-4 | CASRDRDTLFF
TRBV4-2 | CASSQAVSYEQYF
TRBV5-1 | CASSESSTDTQYF
TRBV7-8 | CASSPQGLAGVYEQYF